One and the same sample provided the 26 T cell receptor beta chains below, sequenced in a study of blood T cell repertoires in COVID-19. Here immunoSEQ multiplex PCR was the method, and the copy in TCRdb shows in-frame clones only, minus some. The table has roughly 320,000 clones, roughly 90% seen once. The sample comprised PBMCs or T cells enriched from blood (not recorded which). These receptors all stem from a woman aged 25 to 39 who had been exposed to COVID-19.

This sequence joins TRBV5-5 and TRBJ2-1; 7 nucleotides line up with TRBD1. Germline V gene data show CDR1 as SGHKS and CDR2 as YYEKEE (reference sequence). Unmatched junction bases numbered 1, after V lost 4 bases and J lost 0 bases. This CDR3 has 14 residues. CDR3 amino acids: CASSRDSSYNEQFF. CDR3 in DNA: TGTGCCAGCAGCCGGGACAGCTCCTACAATGAGCAGTTCTTC.

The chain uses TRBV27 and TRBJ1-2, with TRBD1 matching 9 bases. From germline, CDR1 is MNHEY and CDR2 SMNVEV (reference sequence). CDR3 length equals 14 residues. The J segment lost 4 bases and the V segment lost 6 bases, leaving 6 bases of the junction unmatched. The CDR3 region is CASRKQGAGYGYTF. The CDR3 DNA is TGTGCCAGCAGAAAACAGGGGGCTGGCTATGGCTACACCTTC.

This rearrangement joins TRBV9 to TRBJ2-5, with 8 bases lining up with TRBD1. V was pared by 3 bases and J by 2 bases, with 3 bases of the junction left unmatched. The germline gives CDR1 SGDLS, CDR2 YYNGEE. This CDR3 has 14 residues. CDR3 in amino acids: CASSADRGQETQYF. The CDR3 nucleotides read TGTGCCAGCAGCGCCGACAGGGGTCAAGAGACCCAGTACTTC.

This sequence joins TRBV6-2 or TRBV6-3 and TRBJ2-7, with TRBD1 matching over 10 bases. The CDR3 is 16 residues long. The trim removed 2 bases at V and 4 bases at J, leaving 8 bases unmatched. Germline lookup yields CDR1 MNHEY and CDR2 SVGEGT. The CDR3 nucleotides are TGTGCCAGCAGTTACCCGACAGGGGGCGGGGGATACGAGCAGTACTTC. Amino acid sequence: CASSYPTGGGGYEQYF.

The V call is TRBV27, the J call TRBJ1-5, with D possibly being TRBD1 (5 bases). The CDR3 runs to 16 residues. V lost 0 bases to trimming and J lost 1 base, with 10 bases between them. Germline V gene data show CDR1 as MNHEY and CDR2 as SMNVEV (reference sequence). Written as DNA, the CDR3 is TGTGCCAGCAGTTTATCGGCGGCAGGGAGCAATCAGCCCCAGCATTTT. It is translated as CASSLSAAGSNQPQHF.

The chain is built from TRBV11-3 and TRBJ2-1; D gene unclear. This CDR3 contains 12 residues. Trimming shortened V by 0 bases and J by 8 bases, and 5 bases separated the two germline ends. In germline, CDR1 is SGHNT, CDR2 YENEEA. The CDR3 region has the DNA TGTGCCAGCAGCTTAGATAATGATGAGCAGTTCTTC. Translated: CASSLDNDEQFF.

CDR3 nucleotides: TGTGCCAGCACCCGACAGGGTGGTCTGAACACTGAAGCTTTCTTT. It translates to CASTRQGGLNTEAFF. The chain employs TRBV19 and TRBJ1-1, with 7 positions matching TRBD1. This CDR3 is built from 15 residues. Germline values: CDR1 LNHDA, CDR2 SQIVND (reference sequence). V shed 9 bases and J 0 bases; nucleotides not matched to a gene: 10. Filled out from reference TRBV19 and TRBJ1-1, the complete variable domain reads DGGITQSPKYLFRKEGQNVTLSCEQNLNHDAMYWYRQDPGQGLRLIYYSQIVNDFQKGDIAEGYSVSREKKESFPLTVTSAQKNPTAFYLCASTRQGGLNTEAFFGQGTRLTVV.

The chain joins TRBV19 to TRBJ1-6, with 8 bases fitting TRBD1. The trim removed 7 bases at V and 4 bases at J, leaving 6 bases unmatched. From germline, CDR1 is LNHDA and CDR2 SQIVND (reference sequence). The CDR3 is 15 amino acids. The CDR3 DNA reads TGTGCCAGTACGCCAGGACAGGGATATAATTCACCCCTCCACTTT. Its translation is CASTPGQGYNSPLHF.

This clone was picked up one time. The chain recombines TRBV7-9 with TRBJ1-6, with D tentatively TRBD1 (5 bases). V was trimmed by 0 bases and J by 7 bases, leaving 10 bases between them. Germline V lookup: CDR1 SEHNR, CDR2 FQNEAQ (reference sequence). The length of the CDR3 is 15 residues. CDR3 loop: CASSLAETANSPLHF. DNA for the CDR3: TGTGCCAGCAGCTTAGCGGAGACAGCAAATTCACCCCTCCACTTT.

The CDR3 sequence: CASSLVAGGIYEQYF. CDR3 coding DNA: TGTGCCAGCAGCTTAGTCGCGGGGGGGATATACGAGCAGTACTTC. This chain joins TRBV7-8 and TRBJ2-7; TRBD2 matches 9 bases. CDR1 is SGHVS, CDR2 FQNEAQ, per germline. CDR3 length: 15 amino acids. V trimming: 1 base; J trimming: 4 bases; junction bases outside the gene matches: 5.

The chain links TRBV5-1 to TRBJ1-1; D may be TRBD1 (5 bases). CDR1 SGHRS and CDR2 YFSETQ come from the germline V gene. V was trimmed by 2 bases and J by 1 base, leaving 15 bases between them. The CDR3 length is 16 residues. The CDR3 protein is CASSLGSSDRNTEAFF. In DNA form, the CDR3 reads TGCGCCAGCAGCTTAGGGTCTAGCGACAGGAACACTGAAGCTTTCTTT.

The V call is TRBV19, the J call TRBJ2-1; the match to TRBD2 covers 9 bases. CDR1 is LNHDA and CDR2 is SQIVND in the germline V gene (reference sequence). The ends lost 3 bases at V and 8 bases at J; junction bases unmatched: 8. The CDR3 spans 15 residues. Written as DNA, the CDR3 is TGTGCCAGTAGTATCGGCGGGGGGGCCGTCTATGAGCAGTTCTTC. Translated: CASSIGGGAVYEQFF.

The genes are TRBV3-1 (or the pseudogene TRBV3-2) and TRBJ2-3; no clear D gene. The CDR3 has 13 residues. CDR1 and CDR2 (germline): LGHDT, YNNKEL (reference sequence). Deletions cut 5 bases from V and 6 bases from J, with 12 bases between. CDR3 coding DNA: TGTGCCAGCAGCTTCCGCCGAGCCGATACGCAGTATTTT. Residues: CASSFRRADTQYF.

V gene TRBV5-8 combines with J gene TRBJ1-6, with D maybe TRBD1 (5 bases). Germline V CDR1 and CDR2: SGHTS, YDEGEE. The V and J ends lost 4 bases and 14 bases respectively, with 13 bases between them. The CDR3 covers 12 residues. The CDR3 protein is CASSPKAGSLHF. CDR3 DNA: TGTGCCAGCAGCCCAAAAGCAGGGTCCCTCCACTTT. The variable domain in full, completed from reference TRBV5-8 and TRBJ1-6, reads EAGVTQSPTHLIKTRGQQATLRCSPISGHTSVYWYQQALGLGLQFLLWYDEGEERNRGNFPPRFSGRQFPNYSSELNVNALELEDSALYLCASSPKAGSLHFGNGTRLTVT.

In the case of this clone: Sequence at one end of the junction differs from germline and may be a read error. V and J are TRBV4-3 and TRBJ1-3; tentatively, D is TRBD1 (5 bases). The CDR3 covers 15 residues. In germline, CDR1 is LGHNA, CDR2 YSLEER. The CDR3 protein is CASSHLWGTGNTIYF. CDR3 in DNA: TGCGCCAGCAGCCACCTTTGGGGGACTGGGAACACCATATATTTT.

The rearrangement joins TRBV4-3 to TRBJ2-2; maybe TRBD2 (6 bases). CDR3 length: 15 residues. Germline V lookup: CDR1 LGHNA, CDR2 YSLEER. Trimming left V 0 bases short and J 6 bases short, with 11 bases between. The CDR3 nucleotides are TGCGCCAGCAGCCAAGAGGGGGGAGTTGCCGGGGAGCTGTTTTTT. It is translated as CASSQEGGVAGELFF.

DNA for the CDR3: TGTGCCAGCAGTTTCAGGGGGGATGCTATAAATCAGCCCCAGCATTTT. This encodes CASSFRGDAINQPQHF. V usage is TRBV27 and J usage is TRBJ1-5; 7 bases agree with TRBD1. V lost 3 bases and J lost 4; bases outside the gene matches: 9. This CDR3 has 16 amino acids. Germline values: CDR1 MNHEY, CDR2 SMNVEV (reference sequence).

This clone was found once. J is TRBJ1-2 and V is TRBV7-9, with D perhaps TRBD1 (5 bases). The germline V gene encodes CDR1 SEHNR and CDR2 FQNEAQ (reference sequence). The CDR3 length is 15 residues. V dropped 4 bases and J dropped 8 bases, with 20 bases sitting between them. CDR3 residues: CASSSLLTGPKGYTF. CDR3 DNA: TGTGCCAGCAGCTCCCTTCTCACAGGCCCTAAGGGCTACACCTTC. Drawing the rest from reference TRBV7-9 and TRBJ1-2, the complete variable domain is DTGVSQNPRHKITKRGQNVTFRCDPISEHNRLYWYRQTLGQGPEFLTYFQNEAQLEKSRLLSDRFSAERPKGSFSTLEIQRTEQGDSAMYLCASSSLLTGPKGYTFGSGTRLTVV.

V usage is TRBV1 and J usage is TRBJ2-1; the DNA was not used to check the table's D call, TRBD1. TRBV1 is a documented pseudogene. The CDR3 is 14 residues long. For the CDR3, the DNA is TGCACCAGCAGCCGGGTCACAGTTACGAATGAGCAGTTCTTC. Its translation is CTSSRVTVTNEQFF.

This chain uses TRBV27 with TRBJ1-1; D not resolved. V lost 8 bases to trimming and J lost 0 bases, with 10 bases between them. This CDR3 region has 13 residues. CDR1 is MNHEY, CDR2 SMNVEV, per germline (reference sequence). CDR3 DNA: TGTGCCAGCGGAGGGAGGATGAACACTGAAGCTTTCTTT. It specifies CASGGRMNTEAFF.

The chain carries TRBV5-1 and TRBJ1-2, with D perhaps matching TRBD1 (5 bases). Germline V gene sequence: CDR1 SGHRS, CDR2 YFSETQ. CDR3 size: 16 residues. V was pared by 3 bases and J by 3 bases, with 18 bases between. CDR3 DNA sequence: TGCGCCAGCAGCTGGGATGGGGGAGGGGACGACTATGGCTACACCTTC. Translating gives CASSWDGGGDDYGYTF.

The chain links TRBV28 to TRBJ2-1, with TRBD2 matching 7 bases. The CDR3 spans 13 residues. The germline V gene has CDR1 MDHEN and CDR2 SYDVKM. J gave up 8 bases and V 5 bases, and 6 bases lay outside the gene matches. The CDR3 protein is CASSQRLAHEQFF. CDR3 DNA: TGTGCCAGCAGTCAACGACTAGCCCATGAGCAGTTCTTC. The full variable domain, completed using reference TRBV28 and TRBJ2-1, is DVKVTQSSRYLVKRTGEKVFLECVQDMDHENMFWYRQDPGLGLRLIYFSYDVKMKEKGDIPEGYSVSREKKERFSLILESASTNQTSMYLCASSQRLAHEQFFGPGTRLTVL.

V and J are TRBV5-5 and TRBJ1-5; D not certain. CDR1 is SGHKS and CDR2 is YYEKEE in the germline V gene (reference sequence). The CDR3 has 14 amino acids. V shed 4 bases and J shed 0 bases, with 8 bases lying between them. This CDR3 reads CASSTSYSNQPQHF. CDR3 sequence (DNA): TGTGCCAGCAGCACGAGCTATAGCAATCAGCCCCAGCATTTT.

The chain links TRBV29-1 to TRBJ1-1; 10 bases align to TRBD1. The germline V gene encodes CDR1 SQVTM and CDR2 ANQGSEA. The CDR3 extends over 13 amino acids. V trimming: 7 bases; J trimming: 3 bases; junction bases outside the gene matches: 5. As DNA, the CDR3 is TGCAGCGGCCGGACAGGGGGGTACACTGAAGCTTTCTTT. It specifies CSGRTGGYTEAFF. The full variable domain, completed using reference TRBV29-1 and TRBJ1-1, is SAVISQKPSRDICQRGTSLTIQCQVDSQVTMMFWYRQQPGQSLTLIATANQGSEATYESGFVIDKFPISRPNLTFSTLTVSNMSPEDSSIYLCSGRTGGYTEAFFGQGTRLTVV.

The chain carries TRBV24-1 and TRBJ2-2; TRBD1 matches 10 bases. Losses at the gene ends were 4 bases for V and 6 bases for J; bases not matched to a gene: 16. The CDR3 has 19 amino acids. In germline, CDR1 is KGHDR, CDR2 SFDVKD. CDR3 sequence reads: CATSDPAGGTGVQAGELFF. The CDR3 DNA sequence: TGTGCCACCAGTGACCCCGCCGGCGGGACAGGGGTTCAGGCCGGGGAGCTGTTTTTT.

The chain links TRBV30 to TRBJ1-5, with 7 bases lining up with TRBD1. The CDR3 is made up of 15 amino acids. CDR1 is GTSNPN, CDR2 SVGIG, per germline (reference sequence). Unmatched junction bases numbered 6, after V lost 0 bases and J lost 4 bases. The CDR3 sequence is CAWSVWGQRNQPQHF. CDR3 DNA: TGTGCCTGGAGTGTTTGGGGACAGAGGAATCAGCCCCAGCATTTT.